This T cell receptor (beta chain) originates from a study of blood T cell repertoires in COVID-19. About the study: The samples span acute and convalescent COVID-19 from the United States, Italy and Spain. T cells, B-cell-depleted T cells, or PBMCs supplied cDNA or gDNA.

In germline, CDR1 is MNHEY, CDR2 SVGAGI. This CDR3 region has 12 residues. The ends lost 8 bases at V and 3 bases at J; junction bases unmatched: 4. Methods used by the authors: Reference gene primer amplification yielded estimated nucleated cell counts. The repertoire was sequenced with immunoSEQ multiplex PCR; TCRdb's copy has only in-frame clones and lacks some. That table is the source of V, J and clone size, and D and trimming were worked out from the DNA. The table records under 150,000 clones, roughly 80% of them present only once. The chain is built from TRBV6-5 and TRBJ2-7; TRBD1 aligns across 7 bases. What was sequenced was peripheral blood. The sequence came from a woman aged 35 to 49 with acute or convalescent COVID-19. This CDR3 reads CASEGQNYEQYF. The CDR3 nucleotides are TGTGCCAGCGAGGGACAGAACTACGAGCAGTACTTC.